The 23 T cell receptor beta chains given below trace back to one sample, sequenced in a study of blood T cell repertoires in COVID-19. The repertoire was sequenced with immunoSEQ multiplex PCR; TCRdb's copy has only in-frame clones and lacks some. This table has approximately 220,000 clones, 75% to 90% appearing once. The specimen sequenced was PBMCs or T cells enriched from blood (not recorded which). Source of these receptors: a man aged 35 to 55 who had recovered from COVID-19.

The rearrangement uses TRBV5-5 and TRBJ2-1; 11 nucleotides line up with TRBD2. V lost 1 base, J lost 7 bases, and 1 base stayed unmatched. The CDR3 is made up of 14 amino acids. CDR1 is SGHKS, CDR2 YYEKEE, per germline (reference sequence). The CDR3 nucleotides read TGTGCCAGCAGCTTGTCTAGCGGGAGGAATGAGCAGTTCTTC. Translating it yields CASSLSSGRNEQFF. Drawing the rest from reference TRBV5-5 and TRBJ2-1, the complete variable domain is DAGVTQSPTHLIKTRGQQVTLRCSPISGHKSVSWYQQVLGQGPQFIFQYYEKEERGRGNFPDRFSARQFPNYSSELNVNALLLGDSALYLCASSLSSGRNEQFFGPGTRLTVL.

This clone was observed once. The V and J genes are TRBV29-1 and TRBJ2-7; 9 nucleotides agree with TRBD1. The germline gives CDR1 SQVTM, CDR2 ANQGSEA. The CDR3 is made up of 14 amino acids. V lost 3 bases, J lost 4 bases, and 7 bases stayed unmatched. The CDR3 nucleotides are TGCAGCGTTGATGTAGGGACAGGGCCATACGAGCAGTACTTC. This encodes CSVDVGTGPYEQYF.

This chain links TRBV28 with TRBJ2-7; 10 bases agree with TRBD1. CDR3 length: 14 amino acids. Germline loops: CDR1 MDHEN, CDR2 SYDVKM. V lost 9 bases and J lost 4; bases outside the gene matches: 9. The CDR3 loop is CASTTGTGVYEQYF. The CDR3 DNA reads TGTGCCAGTACTACCGGGACAGGGGTTTACGAGCAGTACTTC.

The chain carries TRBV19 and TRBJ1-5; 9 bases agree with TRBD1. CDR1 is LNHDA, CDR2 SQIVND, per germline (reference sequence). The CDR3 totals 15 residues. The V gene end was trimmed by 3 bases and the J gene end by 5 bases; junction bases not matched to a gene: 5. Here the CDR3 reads CASSIGQGRDQPQHF. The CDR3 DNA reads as TGTGCCAGTAGTATTGGACAGGGGAGGGATCAGCCCCAGCATTTT. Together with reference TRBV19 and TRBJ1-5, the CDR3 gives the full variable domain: DGGITQSPKYLFRKEGQNVTLSCEQNLNHDAMYWYRQDPGQGLRLIYYSQIVNDFQKGDIAEGYSVSREKKESFPLTVTSAQKNPTAFYLCASSIGQGRDQPQHFGDGTRLSIL.

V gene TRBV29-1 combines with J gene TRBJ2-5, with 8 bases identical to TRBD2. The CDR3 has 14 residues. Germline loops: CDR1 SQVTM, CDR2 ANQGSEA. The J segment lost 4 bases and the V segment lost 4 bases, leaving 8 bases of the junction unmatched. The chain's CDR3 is CSVGGRLALETQYF. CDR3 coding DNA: TGCAGCGTTGGCGGGAGGCTAGCCCTAGAGACCCAGTACTTC.

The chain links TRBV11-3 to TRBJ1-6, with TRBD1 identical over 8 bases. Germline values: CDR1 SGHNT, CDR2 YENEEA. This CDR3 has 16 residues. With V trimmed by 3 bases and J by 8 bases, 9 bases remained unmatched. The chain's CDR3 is CASSLGRTGWDSPLHF. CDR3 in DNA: TGTGCCAGCAGCTTGGGAAGGACAGGGTGGGATTCACCCCTCCACTTT.

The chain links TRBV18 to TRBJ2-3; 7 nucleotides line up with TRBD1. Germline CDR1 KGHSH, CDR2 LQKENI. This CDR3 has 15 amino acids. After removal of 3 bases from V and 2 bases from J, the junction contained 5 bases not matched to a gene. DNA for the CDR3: TGTGCCAGCTCACCCTCGGGACAGCTCACAGATACGCAGTATTTT. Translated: CASSPSGQLTDTQYF. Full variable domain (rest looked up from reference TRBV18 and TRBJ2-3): NAGVMQNPRHLVRRRGQEARLRCSPMKGHSHVYWYRQLPEEGLKFMVYLQKENIIDESGMPKERFSAEFPKEGPSILRIQQVVRGDSAAYFCASSPSGQLTDTQYFGPGTRLTVL.

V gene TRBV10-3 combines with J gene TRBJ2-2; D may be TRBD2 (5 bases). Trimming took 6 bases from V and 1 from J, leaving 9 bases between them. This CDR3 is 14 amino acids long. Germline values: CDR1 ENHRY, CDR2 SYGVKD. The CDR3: CAISERGNTGELFF. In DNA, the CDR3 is TGTGCCATCAGCGAACGGGGGAACACCGGGGAGCTGTTTTTT.

As DNA, the CDR3 is TGTGCCAGCAGTGACTGGACCTCGGGGTATGGCTACACCTTC. Translating it yields CASSDWTSGYGYTF. The rearrangement links TRBV28 to TRBJ1-2; D is uncertain. Germline V gives CDR1 MDHEN, CDR2 SYDVKM. The CDR3 loop spans 14 amino acids. Trimming cost V 5 bases and J 5 bases, with 15 bases left between them.

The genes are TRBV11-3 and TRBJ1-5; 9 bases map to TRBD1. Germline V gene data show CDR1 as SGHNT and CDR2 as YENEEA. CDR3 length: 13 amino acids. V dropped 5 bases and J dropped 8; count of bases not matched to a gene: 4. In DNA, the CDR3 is TGTGCCAGCAGCCCGGGACAGGGAAAGCCCCAGCATTTT. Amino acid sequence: CASSPGQGKPQHF.

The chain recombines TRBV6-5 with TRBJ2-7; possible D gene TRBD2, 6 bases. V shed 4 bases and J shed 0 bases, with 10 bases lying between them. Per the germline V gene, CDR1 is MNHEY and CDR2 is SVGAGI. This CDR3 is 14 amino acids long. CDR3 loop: CASSSQGGSYEQYF. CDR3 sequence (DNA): TGTGCCAGCAGTTCCCAGGGAGGCTCCTACGAGCAGTACTTC.

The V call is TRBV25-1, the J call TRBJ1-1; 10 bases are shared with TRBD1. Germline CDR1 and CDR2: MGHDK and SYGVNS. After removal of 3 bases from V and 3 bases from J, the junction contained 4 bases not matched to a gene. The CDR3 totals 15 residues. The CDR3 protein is CASSDPGTGDTEAFF. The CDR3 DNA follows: TGTGCCAGCAGTGACCCTGGGACAGGGGACACTGAAGCTTTCTTT. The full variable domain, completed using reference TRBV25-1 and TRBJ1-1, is EADIYQTPRYLVIGTGKKITLECSQTMGHDKMYWYQQDPGMELHLIHYSYGVNSTEKGDLSSESTVSRIRTEHFPLTLESARPSHTSQYLCASSDPGTGDTEAFFGQGTRLTVV.

Here the CDR3 reads CASSLRGTRTEAFF. CDR3 nucleotide sequence: TGTGCCAGCAGCTTAAGGGGGACGCGCACTGAAGCTTTCTTT. This chain connects TRBV11-3 to TRBJ1-1; tentative D call: TRBD1 (6 bases). Per the germline V gene, CDR1 is SGHNT and CDR2 is YENEEA. This CDR3 has 14 residues. Between the trimmed V and J ends, which lost 2 bases and 4 bases, there was a span of 11 bases.

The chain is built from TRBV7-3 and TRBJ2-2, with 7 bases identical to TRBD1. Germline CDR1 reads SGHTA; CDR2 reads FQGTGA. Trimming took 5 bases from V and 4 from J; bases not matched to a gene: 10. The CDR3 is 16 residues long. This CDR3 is CASSQTGVGSTGELFF. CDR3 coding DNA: TGTGCCAGCAGCCAAACAGGGGTGGGAAGCACCGGGGAGCTGTTTTTT.

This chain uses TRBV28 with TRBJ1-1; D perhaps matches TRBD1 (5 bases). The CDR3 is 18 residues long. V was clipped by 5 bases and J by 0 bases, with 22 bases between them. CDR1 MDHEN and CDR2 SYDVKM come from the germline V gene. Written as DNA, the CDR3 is TGTGCCAGCAGTCCACCAGGGTATCGGACACAGATGAACACTGAAGCTTTCTTT. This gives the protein CASSPPGYRTQMNTEAFF.

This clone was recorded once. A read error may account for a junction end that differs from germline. In nucleotides, the CDR3 is TGTGCCAGCAGTATATCACAGGGACACATTAACTATGGCTACACCTTC. The encoded protein is CASSISQGHINYGYTF. The V gene is TRBV27, the J gene TRBJ1-2; TRBD1 might be the D (6 bases). Germline loops: CDR1 MNHEY, CDR2 SMNVEV (reference sequence). The CDR3 runs 16 residues.

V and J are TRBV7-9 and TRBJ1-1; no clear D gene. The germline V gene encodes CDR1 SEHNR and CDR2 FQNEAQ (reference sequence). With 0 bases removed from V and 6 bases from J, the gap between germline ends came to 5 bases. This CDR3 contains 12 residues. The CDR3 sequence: CASSLAAAEAFF. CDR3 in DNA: TGTGCCAGCAGCTTAGCGGCAGCTGAAGCTTTCTTT.

The CDR3 DNA is TGTGCCAGCAGTCAGGCTCGGCCCCCGGCCTACGAGCAGTACTTC. This gives the protein CASSQARPPAYEQYF. This sequence joins TRBV6-5 and TRBJ2-7; D unclear. The CDR3 is 15 amino acids. V was trimmed by 5 bases and J by 2 bases, leaving 16 bases between them. The germline V gene has CDR1 MNHEY and CDR2 SVGAGI.

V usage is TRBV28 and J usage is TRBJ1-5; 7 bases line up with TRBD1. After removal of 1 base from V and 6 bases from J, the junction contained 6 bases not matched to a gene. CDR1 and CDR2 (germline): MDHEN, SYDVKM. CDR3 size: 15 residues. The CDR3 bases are TGTGCCAGCAGTTTATCCCCAGGGGGAGGTCAGCCCCAGCATTTT. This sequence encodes CASSLSPGGGQPQHF.

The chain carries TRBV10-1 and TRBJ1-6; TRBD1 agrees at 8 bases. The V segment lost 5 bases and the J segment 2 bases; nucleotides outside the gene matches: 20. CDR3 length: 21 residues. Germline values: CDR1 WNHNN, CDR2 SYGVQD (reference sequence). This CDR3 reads CASSSKPLLTGVGAYNSPLHF. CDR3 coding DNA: TGCGCCAGCAGTTCTAAACCTCTCCTGACAGGGGTTGGGGCCTATAATTCACCCCTCCACTTT.

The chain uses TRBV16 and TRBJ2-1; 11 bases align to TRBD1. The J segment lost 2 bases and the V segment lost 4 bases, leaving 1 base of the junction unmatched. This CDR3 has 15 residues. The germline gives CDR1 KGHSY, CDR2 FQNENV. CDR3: CASSPGQGAYNEQFF. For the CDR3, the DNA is TGTGCCAGCAGCCCGGGACAGGGGGCCTACAATGAGCAGTTCTTC.

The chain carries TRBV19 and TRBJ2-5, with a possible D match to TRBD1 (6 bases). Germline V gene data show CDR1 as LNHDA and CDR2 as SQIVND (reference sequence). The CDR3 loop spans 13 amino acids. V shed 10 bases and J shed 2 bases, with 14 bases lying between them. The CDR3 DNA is TGTGCCACCATGGGGGCAGAGCAAGAGACCCAGTACTTC. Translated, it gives CATMGAEQETQYF.

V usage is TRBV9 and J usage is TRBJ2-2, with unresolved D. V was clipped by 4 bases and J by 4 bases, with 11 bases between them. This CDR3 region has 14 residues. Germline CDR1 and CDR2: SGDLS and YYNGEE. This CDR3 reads CASSPRGFTGELFF. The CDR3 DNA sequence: TGTGCCAGCAGCCCGCGAGGTTTCACCGGGGAGCTGTTTTTT.